What follows describes a single TCR beta chain. Per the germline V gene, CDR1 is MNHEY and CDR2 is SMNVEV (reference sequence). The V segment lost 6 bases and the J segment 0 bases; nucleotides outside the gene matches: 8. The CDR3 covers 16 residues. The sample comes from a study of control samples from healthy donors and cancer patients. Assay used: immunoSEQ multiplex PCR; TCRdb lists only in-frame clones, some missing. The sample records about 170,000 clones, 80% to 90% being singletons. The sequence was collected from a man aged 25-45 years in good health. The sequencing input was blood. This chain uses TRBV27 with TRBJ2-1; TRBD1 aligns across 7 bases. The CDR3 DNA reads TGTGCCAGCAGGTCTCAGGGGGTCAGCTCCTACAATGAGCAGTTCTTC. Encoded protein: CASRSQGVSSYNEQFF.